Reported below is one T cell receptor beta chain. The record originates from a study of PD-1 blockade in mismatch repair-deficient tumors. The data were produced by immunoSEQ multiplex PCR, yet TCRdb's version contains in-frame clones alone and is incomplete. The sample consists of about 67,000 clones, around 73% of them appearing once. Germline assignment: CDR1 MNHEY and CDR2 SMNVEV (reference sequence). The V and J ends lost 2 bases and 6 bases respectively, with 11 bases between them. The CDR3 covers 14 residues. The material was peripheral blood, obtained 2 weeks after starting pembrolizumab. The gene calls are TRBV27 and TRBJ2-1; TRBD1 is a possible D gene (5 bases). This TCR came from an adult with mismatch repair-deficient cancer. CDR3 DNA: TGTGCCAGCAGTTTACGCAGGGATGGCAATGAGCAGTTCTTC. Protein: CASSLRRDGNEQFF.